The rows below give T cell receptor beta chains drawn from one sample of a study of T cells in Graves' hyperthyroidism and ophthalmopathy. TCRdb analysed the multiplex PCR reads with MiXCR anew, one entry per CDR3 protein. The table has around 370,000 distinct CDR3 sequences, approximately 18% seen once. The source material was blood. The receptor set was obtained from a man aged 18 to 30 with Graves' ophthalmopathy. Each CDR3 is given with its conserved first and last residue. The order of the fields is J gene, V gene, D gene, clone size, CDR3 DNA, CDR3 protein. The D gene is left open where the match is weak. A row's size may be missing; if present it is once, few, many or a size class.

j_call: TRBJ2-7
v_call: TRBV7-9
d_call: NA
clone_size: few
cdr3_nt: TGTGCCAGCAGCTTATTGGACCCGCCCTACGAGCAGTACTTC
cdr3_aa: CASSLLDPPYEQYF

j_call: TRBJ2-1
v_call: TRBV14
d_call: TRBD1
clone_size: NA
cdr3_nt: TGTGCCAGCAGCCAATCTGGACAGGCGACCGCGGAGGCCTACAATGAGCAGTTCTTC
cdr3_aa: CASSQSGQATAEAYNEQFF

j_call: TRBJ1-4
v_call: TRBV27
d_call: NA
clone_size: many
cdr3_nt: TGTGCCAGCTCAAAGAATGAAAAACTGTTTTTT
cdr3_aa: CASSKNEKLFF

j_call: TRBJ2-5
v_call: TRBV18
d_call: NA
clone_size: many
cdr3_nt: TGTGCCAGCTCACCACCGGATCGGGAGACCCAGTACTTC
cdr3_aa: CASSPPDRETQYF

j_call: TRBJ1-2
v_call: TRBV6-1
d_call: NA
clone_size: few
cdr3_nt: TGTGCCAGCAGTGCCCGGGATTTCTATGGCTACACCTTC
cdr3_aa: CASSARDFYGYTF

j_call: TRBJ2-7
v_call: TRBV27
d_call: NA
clone_size: NA
cdr3_nt: TGTGCCAGCAGTCCGAAGGGTGGGGATGGCTACGAGCAGTACTTC
cdr3_aa: CASSPKGGDGYEQYF

j_call: TRBJ2-3
v_call: TRBV5-1
d_call: TRBD2
clone_size: many
cdr3_nt: TGCGCCAGCAGCGCTAGCGGGGTCACAGATACGCAGTATTTT
cdr3_aa: CASSASGVTDTQYF

j_call: TRBJ2-1
v_call: TRBV11-2
d_call: TRBD2
clone_size: many
cdr3_nt: TGTGCCAGCAGCCATACCGGGGCGGGGGGACGCTACAATGAGCAGTTCTTC
cdr3_aa: CASSHTGAGGRYNEQFF

j_call: TRBJ2-1
v_call: TRBV5-1
d_call: TRBD1
clone_size: NA
cdr3_nt: TGCGCCAGCAGCCCCCGGGACAGAGAGTATTTCTACAATGAGCAGTTCTTC
cdr3_aa: CASSPRDREYFYNEQFF

j_call: TRBJ2-1
v_call: TRBV2
d_call: TRBD2
clone_size: few
cdr3_nt: TGTGCCAGCATTCTTGGCGGGGGGCGGAATGAGCAGTTCTTC
cdr3_aa: CASILGGGRNEQFF

j_call: TRBJ2-7
v_call: TRBV7-9
d_call: NA
clone_size: few
cdr3_nt: TGTGCCAGCAGCCGAGGCGACTCAGCCTACGAGCAGTACTTC
cdr3_aa: CASSRGDSAYEQYF

j_call: TRBJ2-2
v_call: TRBV20-1
d_call: NA
clone_size: few
cdr3_nt: TGCAGTGCTAGAGGAAGGGGGGCCCCGAACACCGGGGAGCTGTTTTTT
cdr3_aa: CSARGRGAPNTGELFF

j_call: TRBJ1-3
v_call: TRBV12-3/TRBV12-4
d_call: TRBD1
clone_size: many
cdr3_nt: TGTGCCAGCACACAGACAGGGCCGGTTGGAAACACCATATATTTT
cdr3_aa: CASTQTGPVGNTIYF

j_call: TRBJ1-6
v_call: TRBV28
d_call: NA
clone_size: many
cdr3_nt: TGTGCCAGCAGTGGGCCAAGAGGGAATAATTCACCCCTCCACTTT
cdr3_aa: CASSGPRGNNSPLHF

j_call: TRBJ1-1
v_call: TRBV12-5
d_call: NA
clone_size: many
cdr3_nt: TGTGCTAGTGCCTTGGGGAACACTGAAGCTTTCTTT
cdr3_aa: CASALGNTEAFF

j_call: TRBJ1-6
v_call: TRBV12-3/TRBV12-4
d_call: TRBD1
clone_size: many
cdr3_nt: TGTGCCAGCAGTTTAATGGGACAGGGGCGCCAAAATTCACCCCTCCACTTT
cdr3_aa: CASSLMGQGRQNSPLHF

j_call: TRBJ1-2
v_call: TRBV28
d_call: TRBD1
clone_size: many
cdr3_nt: TGTGCCAGCAGTTTGGGGACAGGGGGCTTAGGCTACACCTTC
cdr3_aa: CASSLGTGGLGYTF

j_call: TRBJ2-7
v_call: TRBV13
d_call: NA
clone_size: many
cdr3_nt: TGTGCCAGCAGCTTAGGGGTCAGCTACGAGCAGTACTTC
cdr3_aa: CASSLGVSYEQYF

j_call: TRBJ1-1
v_call: TRBV19
d_call: NA
clone_size: few
cdr3_nt: TGTGCCAGTAGTATAGGGGGATACTGGACTGAAGCTTTCTTT
cdr3_aa: CASSIGGYWTEAFF

j_call: TRBJ1-5
v_call: TRBV4-1
d_call: NA
clone_size: NA
cdr3_nt: TGCGCCAGCAGCCTCTACAAGGATAGCAATCAGCCCCAGCATTTT
cdr3_aa: CASSLYKDSNQPQHF

j_call: TRBJ1-1
v_call: TRBV18
d_call: TRBD1
clone_size: few
cdr3_nt: TGTGCCAGCTCAACATCAGGGGGCCCGGCAAACACTGAAGCTTTCTTT
cdr3_aa: CASSTSGGPANTEAFF

j_call: TRBJ1-2
v_call: TRBV7-2
d_call: NA
clone_size: many
cdr3_nt: TGTGCCAGCAGCTCAGCAACGTCGAGGGTCCCTTATGGCTACACCTTC
cdr3_aa: CASSSATSRVPYGYTF

j_call: TRBJ1-5
v_call: TRBV18
d_call: NA
clone_size: many
cdr3_nt: TGTGCCAGCTCACAAGTGGAAGATCAGCCCCAGCATTTT
cdr3_aa: CASSQVEDQPQHF

j_call: TRBJ2-2
v_call: TRBV24-1
d_call: NA
clone_size: many
cdr3_nt: TGTGCCACCAGTGATTTACAGACCACGAACACCGGGGAGCTGTTTTTT
cdr3_aa: CATSDLQTTNTGELFF

j_call: TRBJ1-5
v_call: TRBV28
d_call: NA
clone_size: many
cdr3_nt: TGTGCCAGCAGTTTATGGGGGGGAAACAATCAGCCCCAGCATTTT
cdr3_aa: CASSLWGGNNQPQHF

j_call: TRBJ1-2
v_call: TRBV5-1
d_call: NA
clone_size: many
cdr3_nt: TGCGCCAGCAGCTTGGCCCGTTCGGGCCTTAACTATGGCTACACCTTC
cdr3_aa: CASSLARSGLNYGYTF

j_call: TRBJ2-5
v_call: TRBV15
d_call: NA
clone_size: many
cdr3_nt: TGTGCCACCAGCAGAGACCAGGGGTTTGGGGAGACCCAGTACTTC
cdr3_aa: CATSRDQGFGETQYF

j_call: TRBJ1-1
v_call: TRBV6-1
d_call: TRBD1
clone_size: many
cdr3_nt: TGTGCCAGCACTTGGGACAGGGGAAACACTGAAGCTTTCTTT
cdr3_aa: CASTWDRGNTEAFF

j_call: TRBJ2-2
v_call: TRBV11-2
d_call: NA
clone_size: many
cdr3_nt: TGTGCCAGCAGCTTCGGGGCGAACACCGGGGAGCTGTTTTTT
cdr3_aa: CASSFGANTGELFF

j_call: TRBJ2-2
v_call: TRBV5-1
d_call: NA
clone_size: few
cdr3_nt: TGCGCCAGCAGAAGGACGACAGGGAACACCGGGGAGCTGTTTTTT
cdr3_aa: CASRRTTGNTGELFF

j_call: TRBJ1-2
v_call: TRBV6-5
d_call: NA
clone_size: few
cdr3_nt: TGTGCCAGCAGTTACCGACAGTCGGGCGGCTACACCTTC
cdr3_aa: CASSYRQSGGYTF

j_call: TRBJ2-7
v_call: TRBV27
d_call: NA
clone_size: many
cdr3_nt: TGTGCCAGCAGTGCAACCGGAGTCCCCCTTCCTAGCGAGCAGTACTTC
cdr3_aa: CASSATGVPLPSEQYF

j_call: TRBJ1-6
v_call: TRBV28
d_call: NA
clone_size: NA
cdr3_nt: TGTGCCAGCAGTTTGGTTCATCTACGGTCTCTAAATTCACCCCTCCACTTT
cdr3_aa: CASSLVHLRSLNSPLHF

j_call: TRBJ1-3
v_call: TRBV7-9
d_call: TRBD1
clone_size: few
cdr3_nt: TGTGCCAGCAGCACCATACAGGGGTCCTCTGGAAGCACCATATATTTT
cdr3_aa: CASSTIQGSSGSTIYF

j_call: TRBJ1-1
v_call: TRBV28
d_call: TRBD1
clone_size: many
cdr3_nt: TGTGCCAGCAGTCGCCGGACAGGCCCGAACACTGAAGCTTTCTTT
cdr3_aa: CASSRRTGPNTEAFF

j_call: TRBJ2-7
v_call: TRBV7-9
d_call: NA
clone_size: few
cdr3_nt: TGTGCCAGCAGCTTAGCTTTAATTCGGGACGGTAGCTCCTACGAGCAGTACTTC
cdr3_aa: CASSLALIRDGSSYEQYF

j_call: TRBJ2-3
v_call: TRBV9
d_call: NA
clone_size: few
cdr3_nt: TGTGCCAGCAGCGCCCGACCCAGCACAGATACGCAGTATTTT
cdr3_aa: CASSARPSTDTQYF

j_call: TRBJ2-5
v_call: TRBV27
d_call: NA
clone_size: few
cdr3_nt: TGTGCCAGCAGTCCCCGATTAGGGCACCGCCAAGAGACCCAGTACTTC
cdr3_aa: CASSPRLGHRQETQYF

j_call: TRBJ2-6
v_call: TRBV20-1
d_call: NA
clone_size: NA
cdr3_nt: TGCAGTGCTAGAGTGGGGGGCACAGGGGCCAACGTCCTGACTTTC
cdr3_aa: CSARVGGTGANVLTF

j_call: TRBJ1-2
v_call: TRBV28
d_call: NA
clone_size: many
cdr3_nt: TGTGCCAGCAGTTTCGTTCTCGGCTATGGCTACACCTTC
cdr3_aa: CASSFVLGYGYTF

j_call: TRBJ2-3
v_call: TRBV9
d_call: NA
clone_size: few
cdr3_nt: TGTGCCAGCAGCACCCGAACCACAGGGTTCACAGATACGCAGTATTTT
cdr3_aa: CASSTRTTGFTDTQYF

j_call: TRBJ1-6
v_call: TRBV18
d_call: TRBD1
clone_size: NA
cdr3_nt: TGTGCCAGCTCACCACCTACAGGGGAAAATTCACCCCTCCACTTT
cdr3_aa: CASSPPTGENSPLHF

j_call: TRBJ2-1
v_call: TRBV12-3/TRBV12-4
d_call: TRBD1
clone_size: few
cdr3_nt: TGTGCCAGCAGTTTAAGGGTCAGGGGGAGTGAGCAGTTCTTC
cdr3_aa: CASSLRVRGSEQFF

j_call: TRBJ2-3
v_call: TRBV6-4
d_call: TRBD2
clone_size: few
cdr3_nt: TGTGCCAGCAGTGCGGGGGGGGCCACAGATACGCAGTATTTT
cdr3_aa: CASSAGGATDTQYF

j_call: TRBJ2-7
v_call: TRBV11-2
d_call: NA
clone_size: many
cdr3_nt: TGTGCCAGCAGCCCCTTGGCAGGTCCCGTCGGGGAGCAGTACTTC
cdr3_aa: CASSPLAGPVGEQYF

j_call: TRBJ1-1
v_call: TRBV6-1
d_call: NA
clone_size: NA
cdr3_nt: TGTGCCAGCAGTTCTATCAGACAGCCTAACACTGAAGCTTTCTTT
cdr3_aa: CASSSIRQPNTEAFF

j_call: TRBJ1-5
v_call: TRBV24-1
d_call: NA
clone_size: many
cdr3_nt: TGTACTCCTCCTCGACAGACACATAGCAATCAGCCCCAGCATTTT
cdr3_aa: CTPPRQTHSNQPQHF

j_call: TRBJ1-1
v_call: TRBV6-1
d_call: TRBD1
clone_size: many
cdr3_nt: TGTGCCAGCAGCGCAGGGGGCGAGGGCACTGAAGCTTTCTTT
cdr3_aa: CASSAGGEGTEAFF